The 27 T cell receptor beta chains given below trace back to one sample, sequenced in a study of CD8 T cells in Susac syndrome. Random-hexamer reverse transcription was applied to about 0.5 to 1 ug RNA. TCRdb itself ran the immunoSEQ multiplex PCR reads through MiXCR, one entry per CDR3 protein. The data hold under 200,000 distinct CDR3 sequences, with just over 90% observed a single time. Material for sequencing was CD4+ T cells from PBMCs. Receptors originate from a human donor in good health.

V gene TRBV19 combines with J gene TRBJ2-2, with D possibly called TRBD1 or TRBD2 (6 bases each). Germline V CDR1 and CDR2: LNHDA, SQIVND (reference sequence). V lost 4 bases and J lost 0, with 12 bases in between. This CDR3 has 16 residues. CDR3 residues: CASSRKEGANTGELFF. The CDR3 DNA reads as TGTGCCAGTAGTAGGAAGGAGGGGGCGAACACCGGGGAGCTGTTTTTT.

The chain links TRBV5-1 to TRBJ1-1; possible D gene TRBD1, 6 bases. The CDR3 is 16 amino acids. Trimming pared 2 bases from V and 0 bases from J, leaving 14 bases between. CDR1 is SGHRS, CDR2 YFSETQ, per germline. The CDR3 DNA follows: TGCGCCAGCAGCTTTGGCGGGGGCCCTATGAACACTGAAGCTTTCTTT. Translation: CASSFGGGPMNTEAFF. Full variable domain (outside the CDR3, taken from reference TRBV5-1 and TRBJ1-1): KAGVTQTPRYLIKTRGQQVTLSCSPISGHRSVSWYQQTPGQGLQFLFEYFSETQRNKGNFPGRFSGRQFSNSRSEMNVSTLELGDSALYLCASSFGGGPMNTEAFFGQGTRLTVV.

The chain links TRBV27 to TRBJ1-5, with TRBD1 matching over 8 bases. V lost 8 bases, J lost 5 bases, and 8 bases stayed unmatched. CDR3 length: 14 amino acids. CDR1 MNHEY and CDR2 SMNVEV come from the germline V gene (reference sequence). CDR3 region: CASQKNRGDQPQHF. The CDR3 coding sequence is TGTGCCAGCCAAAAAAACAGGGGGGATCAGCCCCAGCATTTT.

The chain uses TRBV6-5 and TRBJ2-1; TRBD1 or TRBD2 may be the D gene (7 bases each). The CDR3 is made up of 14 amino acids. Germline V gene data show CDR1 as MNHEY and CDR2 as SVGAGI. The V end lost 10 bases, the J end lost 4 bases, and 17 bases lay between the germline ends. CDR3 nucleotides: TGTGCCAACCCGAGCGGGACAGAATACAATGAGCAGTTCTTC. This gives the protein CANPSGTEYNEQFF.

This clonotype came up once. This chain joins TRBV19 and TRBJ1-2; D remains unclear. Germline V lookup: CDR1 LNHDA, CDR2 SQIVND (reference sequence). The V gene lost 6 bases and the J gene lost 3 bases, with 8 bases spanning the gap. This CDR3 comprises 12 residues. CDR3 in amino acids: CASSPWDYGYTF. The CDR3 nucleotides are TGTGCCAGTAGCCCATGGGACTATGGCTACACCTTC.

This rearrangement joins TRBV5-1 to TRBJ2-7; D may be TRBD2 (6 bases). Germline V gene sequence: CDR1 SGHRS, CDR2 YFSETQ. Deletions cut 2 bases from V and 5 bases from J, with 11 bases between. The CDR3 has 13 amino acids. The CDR3 loop is CASSFGEVNEQYF. The CDR3 DNA reads TGCGCCAGCAGCTTCGGGGAGGTAAACGAGCAGTACTTC.

The chain combines TRBV6-2 or TRBV6-3 with TRBJ1-2, with D uncertain. CDR1 is MNHEY and CDR2 is SVGEGT in the germline V gene. Between the trimmed V and J ends, which lost 1 base and 7 bases, there was a span of 7 bases. The CDR3 spans 12 residues. The CDR3 loop reads CASSYLVGGYTF. CDR3 coding DNA: TGTGCCAGCAGTTACTTGGTCGGTGGCTACACCTTC.

This sequence joins TRBV7-2 and TRBJ2-7; D might be TRBD1 (6 bases). Germline V gives CDR1 SGHTA, CDR2 FQGNSA. V lost 1 base and J lost 3, with 13 bases in between. There are 15 residues in the CDR3. This CDR3 is CASSLEVRGLYEQYF. CDR3 nucleotide sequence: TGTGCCAGCAGCTTAGAGGTCAGGGGCCTCTACGAGCAGTACTTC.

This chain uses TRBV29-1 with TRBJ2-4, with D perhaps matching TRBD2 (5 bases). Germline-derived CDR1 and CDR2 are SQVTM and ANQGSEA. V gave up 5 bases and J gave up 9 bases, with 17 bases separating them. This CDR3 region has 13 residues. The CDR3 loop reads CSVSGNTAGIQYF. CDR3 in DNA: TGCAGCGTTTCGGGGAACACCGCGGGCATTCAGTACTTC. Complete variable domain (other parts from reference TRBV29-1 and TRBJ2-4): SAVISQKPSRDICQRGTSLTIQCQVDSQVTMMFWYRQQPGQSLTLIATANQGSEATYESGFVIDKFPISRPNLTFSTLTVSNMSPEDSSIYLCSVSGNTAGIQYFGAGTRLSVL.

The chain combines TRBV6-5 with TRBJ1-6, with TRBD1 matching over 8 bases. CDR1 MNHEY and CDR2 SVGAGI come from the germline V gene. CDR3 length: 15 residues. J lost 10 bases, V lost 4 bases, and 9 bases had no gene match. CDR3 protein: CASSFDGQGNSPLHF. CDR3 sequence (DNA): TGTGCCAGCAGTTTCGACGGACAGGGCAACTCACCCCTCCACTTT.

The V gene is TRBV5-4, the J gene TRBJ2-2; D might be TRBD2 (5 bases). CDR1 and CDR2 from the germline V gene are SGHNT and YYREEE (reference sequence). This CDR3 has 15 amino acids. V gave up 2 bases and J gave up 6 bases, with 14 bases separating them. The CDR3 DNA is TGTGCCAGCAGCTTCGGGTGGGAGCGCGCCGGGGAGCTGTTTTTT. It yields the protein CASSFGWERAGELFF.

J is TRBJ1-4 and V is TRBV20-1, with D possibly TRBD1 on 5 matching bases. The CDR3 has 15 residues. The ends were cut back, 6 bases at V and 3 bases at J, with 17 bases in the middle. The germline V gene encodes CDR1 DFQATT and CDR2 SNEGSKA (reference sequence). This CDR3 is CSAGPGGAANEKLFF. The CDR3 nucleotides are TGCAGTGCCGGACCGGGAGGGGCGGCTAATGAAAAACTGTTTTTT.

The genes are TRBV4-1 and TRBJ1-5; no firm D call. The CDR3 consists of 14 residues. Trimming took 0 bases from V and 5 from J, leaving 8 bases between them. Germline lookup yields CDR1 MGHRA and CDR2 YSYEKL. The CDR3 region is CASSQEEVDQPQHF. The DNA for the CDR3 is TGCGCCAGCAGCCAAGAGGAGGTGGATCAGCCCCAGCATTTT.

The genes are TRBV7-3 and TRBJ2-2; 9 bases line up with TRBD1. This CDR3 comprises 16 residues. Germline V CDR1 and CDR2: SGHTA, FQGTGA. With 5 bases clipped from V and 2 bases from J, the junction kept 6 bases outside the gene matches. DNA for the CDR3: TGTGCCAGCAGCCTGACAGGGGGTAGAAACACCGGGGAGCTGTTTTTT. Its translation is CASSLTGGRNTGELFF. Based on the CDR3 plus reference TRBV7-3 and TRBJ2-2, the full variable domain is GAGVSQTPSNKVTEKGKYVELRCDPISGHTALYWYRQSLGQGPEFLIYFQGTGAADDSGLPNDRFFAVRPEGSVSTLKIQRTERGDSAVYLCASSLTGGRNTGELFFGEGSRLTVL.

The gene calls are TRBV20-1 and TRBJ2-3; 8 nucleotides align to TRBD1. V lost 2 bases, J lost 0 bases, and 7 bases stayed unmatched. The germline V gene encodes CDR1 DFQATT and CDR2 SNEGSKA (reference sequence). CDR3 size: 16 residues. The CDR3 DNA reads TGCAGTGCTAGACCTTGGACAGGGAATAGCACAGATACGCAGTATTTT. It yields the protein CSARPWTGNSTDTQYF.

This clonotype appeared once. This chain links TRBV5-1 with TRBJ1-3; TRBD1 matches 10 bases. CDR3 length: 16 amino acids. The V gene's germline CDR1 is SGHRS and CDR2 YFSETQ. The ends lost 3 bases at V and 0 bases at J; junction bases unmatched: 3. CDR3 in amino acids: CASSSGDRGSGNTIYF. CDR3 sequence (DNA): TGCGCCAGCAGCTCGGGGGACAGGGGCTCTGGAAACACCATATATTTT.

This clonotype was seen just once. The rearrangement uses TRBV6-2 or TRBV6-3 and TRBJ1-1, with D perhaps TRBD1 (5 bases). Trimming left V 8 bases short and J 4 bases short, with 11 bases between. The CDR3 spans 12 residues. Germline CDR1 reads MNHEY; CDR2 reads SVGEGT. The chain's CDR3 is CASGTGGTEAFF. The DNA for the CDR3 is TGTGCCAGCGGAACTGGGGGCACTGAAGCTTTCTTT.

The chain uses TRBV29-1 and TRBJ2-1; D is undetermined. The CDR3 has 12 residues. CDR1 and CDR2 from the germline V gene are SQVTM and ANQGSEA. V was shortened by 6 bases and J by 13 bases, with 19 bases between the two germline ends. In DNA form, the CDR3 reads TGCAGCGTCCCCATCAGCCTCCGAGTTCAGTTCTTC. This gives the protein CSVPISLRVQFF.

The V call is TRBV19, the J call TRBJ1-2; D gene uncertain. V was trimmed by 4 bases and J by 0 bases, leaving 6 bases between them. The CDR3 is made up of 13 amino acids. Germline lookup yields CDR1 LNHDA and CDR2 SQIVND (reference sequence). The CDR3 protein is CASSKRPNYGYTF. In DNA, the CDR3 is TGTGCCAGTAGTAAAAGACCTAACTATGGCTACACCTTC.

CDR3 in DNA: TGTGCCAGCAGCTTCCGGGACAGGGGTTACGAGCAGTACTTC. Its protein is CASSFRDRGYEQYF. This chain joins TRBV7-2 and TRBJ2-7; TRBD1 aligns across 10 bases. The V gene's germline CDR1 is SGHTA and CDR2 FQGNSA. Trimming at V came to 3 bases and at J to 4 bases, leaving 3 bases not matched to a gene. CDR3 length: 14 residues.

The chain is built from TRBV5-1 and TRBJ2-2; D ambiguous. V lost 3 bases and J 6 bases, leaving 15 bases between the germline ends. The CDR3 is made up of 15 amino acids. Germline CDR1 and CDR2: SGHRS and YFSETQ. The CDR3 spells CASSSLSPTAGELFF. CDR3 nucleotide sequence: TGCGCCAGCAGCTCCCTGTCACCAACGGCCGGGGAGCTGTTTTTT.

The chain carries TRBV7-2 and TRBJ2-5; 12 nucleotides agree with TRBD2. The germline gives CDR1 SGHTA, CDR2 FQGNSA. V was clipped by 5 bases and J by 7 bases; unmatched bases: 8. CDR3 length equals 15 residues. CDR3 protein: CASSPRTSGEGTQYF. DNA of the CDR3: TGTGCCAGCAGCCCACGGACTAGCGGGGAGGGGACCCAGTACTTC.

The chain uses TRBV2 and TRBJ1-1, with a possible D match to TRBD1 (5 bases). The CDR3 consists of 14 residues. The V end lost 7 bases, the J end lost 5 bases, and 17 bases lay between the germline ends. CDR1 is SNHLY, CDR2 FYNNEI, per germline. The CDR3 loop reads CASMLDSGGTEAFF. CDR3 DNA: TGTGCCAGCATGCTAGACAGCGGGGGGACTGAAGCTTTCTTT.

This clonotype appeared a single time. V gene TRBV5-1 combines with J gene TRBJ2-3, with a possible D match to TRBD1 (5 bases). Trimming shortened V by 0 bases and J by 2 bases, and 10 bases separated the two germline ends. This CDR3 is built from 15 residues. Germline loops: CDR1 SGHRS, CDR2 YFSETQ. The CDR3 loop reads CASSLAPQATDTQYF. The CDR3 DNA reads as TGCGCCAGCAGCTTGGCCCCACAGGCCACAGATACGCAGTATTTT.

The chain joins TRBV6-1 to TRBJ1-2; D might be TRBD1 (5 bases). The CDR3 consists of 13 residues. CDR1 and CDR2 (germline): MNHNS, SASEGT. Between the trimmed V and J ends, which lost 7 bases and 2 bases, there was a span of 11 bases. The CDR3 DNA follows: TGTGCCAGCACCCAGACAGTAAACTATGGCTACACCTTC. Its translation: CASTQTVNYGYTF.

The rearrangement uses TRBV20-1 and TRBJ1-1, with 7 bases that match TRBD1. Germline CDR1 is DFQATT and CDR2 is SNEGSKA (reference sequence). The J segment lost 4 bases and the V segment lost 0 bases, leaving 8 bases of the junction unmatched. This CDR3 has 15 residues. The CDR3 nucleotides are TGCAGTGCTAGAGATTCGGGCAGGGGGGCCACTGAAGCTTTCTTT. This sequence encodes CSARDSGRGATEAFF.

The V gene is TRBV2, the J gene TRBJ1-1; D remains ambiguous. V lost 6 bases, J lost 0 bases, and 8 bases lay in between. CDR3 length: 13 residues. Germline V gene data show CDR1 as SNHLY and CDR2 as FYNNEI. In DNA form, the CDR3 reads TGTGCCAGCAGGGCGGATGTGAACACTGAAGCTTTCTTT. This gives the protein CASRADVNTEAFF.